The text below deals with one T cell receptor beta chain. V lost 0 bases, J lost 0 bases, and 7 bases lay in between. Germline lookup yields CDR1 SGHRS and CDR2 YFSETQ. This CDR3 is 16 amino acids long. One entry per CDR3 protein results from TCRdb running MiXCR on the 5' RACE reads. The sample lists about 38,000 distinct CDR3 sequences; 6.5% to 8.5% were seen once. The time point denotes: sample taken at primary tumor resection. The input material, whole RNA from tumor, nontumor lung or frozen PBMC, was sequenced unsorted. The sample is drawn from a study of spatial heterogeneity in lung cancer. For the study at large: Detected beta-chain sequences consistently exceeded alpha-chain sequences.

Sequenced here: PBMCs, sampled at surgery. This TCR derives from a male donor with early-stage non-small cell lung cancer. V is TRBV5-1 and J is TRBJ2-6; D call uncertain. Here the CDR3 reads CASSLAAASGANVLTF. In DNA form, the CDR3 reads TGCGCCAGCAGCTTGGCCGCTGCCTCTGGGGCCAACGTCCTGACTTTC.